A few counts support the clone carrying this T cell receptor (beta chain). Sequenced by immunoSEQ multiplex PCR; TCRdb stores in-frame clones only, minus some. Altogether roughly 55,000 clones are present, 83% being singletons, with the ten largest covering around 1.9%. The sample belongs to a study of blood T cell repertoires in COVID-19. Study-level background: The origin of the acute and convalescent COVID-19 samples was the United States, Italy and Spain. Sample material is recorded as cDNA or gDNA derived from T cells, B-cell-depleted T cells, or PBMCs.

The CDR3 has 14 amino acids. The germline V gene encodes CDR1 LNHNV and CDR2 YYDKDF (reference sequence). V lost 0 bases, J lost 6 bases, and 9 bases lay in between. The source material was peripheral blood. The chain has TRBV15 and TRBJ1-3; a weak D match, TRBD1 (5 bases). This TCR was sampled from a woman aged 60 to 75 with acute or convalescent COVID-19. The CDR3 spells CATSRERGVNTIYF. The CDR3 DNA reads TGTGCCACCAGCAGAGAGCGGGGGGTAAACACCATATATTTT.